This passage covers 25 T cell receptor beta chains from one sample sequenced in a study of shared clonotypes between healthy human individuals. The data were produced by immunoSEQ multiplex PCR, yet TCRdb's version contains in-frame clones alone and is incomplete. The sample contains 600,000 to 750,000 clones, around 72% of which appear only once. The sequenced material came from memory CD4+ T cells sorted from blood. This sample's subset: CD45RA-negative fraction. Receptors were obtained from a woman in her twenties or thirties in good health.

This clone was counted only a few times. The V and J genes are TRBV10-3 and TRBJ2-7, with 8 bases matching TRBD1. V lost 9 bases, J lost 0 bases, and 4 bases stayed unmatched. Germline V gene lookup returns CDR1 ENHRY and CDR2 SYGVKD. The CDR3 totals 13 residues. The CDR3 protein is CAIQTGASYEQYF. CDR3 nucleotides: TGTGCCATTCAGACAGGGGCCTCCTACGAGCAGTACTTC.

This clone was detected only a few times. The V and J genes are TRBV27 and TRBJ2-3; 7 bases map to TRBD1. Trimming removed 5 bases from V and 0 bases from J; junction bases left unmatched: 8. Germline CDR1 and CDR2: MNHEY and SMNVEV (reference sequence). The CDR3 runs to 16 residues. CDR3 sequence: CASSNRGPISTDTQYF. CDR3 coding DNA: TGTGCCAGCAGTAACAGGGGACCCATCAGCACAGATACGCAGTATTTT.

This chain joins TRBV19 and TRBJ2-2; 8 bases fit TRBD1. The J segment lost 5 bases and the V segment lost 10 bases, leaving 6 bases of the junction unmatched. The CDR3 spans 13 residues. Germline V gives CDR1 LNHDA, CDR2 SQIVND (reference sequence). The CDR3 protein is CATRQGRTGELFF. The CDR3 bases are TGTGCCACCCGACAGGGGCGAACCGGGGAGCTGTTTTTT.

This chain connects TRBV7-9 to TRBJ1-5, with D maybe TRBD1 (5 bases). Germline loops: CDR1 SEHNR, CDR2 FQNEAQ (reference sequence). V lost 5 bases and J lost 3, with 14 bases in between. CDR3 length: 15 residues. In nucleotides, the CDR3 is TGTGCCAGCAGCCCAGGGACTGCAGTCAATCAGCCCCAGCATTTT. It specifies CASSPGTAVNQPQHF.

This rearrangement joins TRBV27 to TRBJ2-1; D ambiguous. Per germline, CDR1 MNHEY and CDR2 SMNVEV (reference sequence). The V and J ends lost 2 bases and 4 bases respectively, with 9 bases between them. The CDR3 runs 14 residues. CDR3 in DNA: TGTGCCAGCAGTTTAATTTCTAGGTACAATGAGCAGTTCTTC. This translates into CASSLISRYNEQFF.

This clone has a single count. The chain carries TRBV7-9 and TRBJ2-6; D not certain. Per germline, CDR1 SEHNR and CDR2 FQNEAQ (reference sequence). The CDR3 runs to 15 residues. V was cut by 5 bases and J by 0 bases, with 8 bases left in between. Here the CDR3 reads CASSRRSSGANVLTF. The CDR3 region has the DNA TGTGCCAGCAGCAGGCGGAGCTCTGGGGCCAACGTCCTGACTTTC.

The chain joins TRBV6-6 to TRBJ2-7, with D possibly being TRBD1 or TRBD2 (9 bases each). Germline CDR1 is MNHNY and CDR2 is SVGAGI (reference sequence). V was clipped by 6 bases and J by 5 bases, with 23 bases between them. The CDR3 is 16 residues long. The CDR3 nucleotides read TGTGCCAGCAGAGACCTAGCGGGACAGGGTTTAAACGAGCAGTACTTC. Translation: CASRDLAGQGLNEQYF.

The J gene is TRBJ1-1, the V gene TRBV7-3; D ambiguous. Looked up from germline, CDR1 is SGHTA and CDR2 is FQGTGA. The CDR3 runs to 15 residues. V was trimmed by 2 bases and J by 1 base, leaving 11 bases between them. CDR3 region: CASSLVRPWNTEAFF. CDR3 DNA: TGTGCCAGCAGCTTAGTCCGTCCCTGGAACACTGAAGCTTTCTTT.

This clone was detected only a few times. The chain employs TRBV18 and TRBJ2-7; D perhaps matches TRBD1 (6 bases). The CDR3 has 15 amino acids. CDR1 is KGHSH, CDR2 LQKENI, per germline. Trimming removed 0 bases from V and 0 bases from J, with 9 bases in between. In nucleotides, the CDR3 is TGTGCCAGCTCACCACCATCCAGGGGCTCCTACGAGCAGTACTTC. Its protein product is CASSPPSRGSYEQYF.

V usage is TRBV11-3 and J usage is TRBJ2-2; 12 bases line up with TRBD2. The germline gives CDR1 SGHNT, CDR2 YENEEA. The CDR3 has 16 residues. The ends lost 5 bases at V and 8 bases at J; junction bases unmatched: 9. DNA for the CDR3: TGTGCCAGCAGCACAGATGGACTAGCGGGATCTGGGGAGCTGTTTTTT. It codes for CASSTDGLAGSGELFF.

This clone was counted only a few times. V is TRBV28 and J is TRBJ1-1; TRBD1 matches 8 bases. CDR1 and CDR2 (germline): MDHEN, SYDVKM. The CDR3 totals 13 residues. The V gene end was trimmed by 7 bases and the J gene end by 4 bases; junction bases not matched to a gene: 5. CDR3 sequence: CASIIQGATEAFF. CDR3 coding DNA: TGTGCCAGCATCATTCAGGGGGCCACTGAAGCTTTCTTT. Full variable domain (rest looked up from reference TRBV28 and TRBJ1-1): DVKVTQSSRYLVKRTGEKVFLECVQDMDHENMFWYRQDPGLGLRLIYFSYDVKMKEKGDIPEGYSVSREKKERFSLILESASTNQTSMYLCASIIQGATEAFFGQGTRLTVV.

This clone was seen just once. The V and J genes are TRBV29-1 and TRBJ2-1; 12 bases agree with TRBD2. The CDR3 contains 15 residues. Germline V gene sequence: CDR1 SQVTM, CDR2 ANQGSEA. V gave up 6 bases and J gave up 4 bases; unmatched junction bases: 7. CDR3 residues: CSVLPGTSGYNEQFF. As DNA, the CDR3 is TGCAGCGTCTTACCCGGGACTAGCGGGTACAATGAGCAGTTCTTC.

The chain is built from TRBV5-1 and TRBJ2-7; 11 nucleotides align to TRBD2. Germline loops: CDR1 SGHRS, CDR2 YFSETQ. The CDR3 length is 14 residues. V was clipped by 4 bases and J by 5 bases; unmatched bases: 5. The CDR3 DNA follows: TGCGCCAGCAGCCAGACTAGCGGGATCCACGAGCAGTACTTC. Encoded protein: CASSQTSGIHEQYF. The variable domain in full, with the rest retrieved from reference TRBV5-1 and TRBJ2-7, is KAGVTQTPRYLIKTRGQQVTLSCSPISGHRSVSWYQQTPGQGLQFLFEYFSETQRNKGNFPGRFSGRQFSNSRSEMNVSTLELGDSALYLCASSQTSGIHEQYFGPGTRLTVT.

This clone occurred a few times. The V and J genes are TRBV29-1 and TRBJ2-2; D is undetermined. Deletions cut 4 bases from V and 7 bases from J, with 7 bases between. From germline, CDR1 is SQVTM and CDR2 ANQGSEA. This CDR3 spans 11 amino acids. The CDR3 bases are TGCAGCGTTGTCTCGGTCGGGGAGCTGTTTTTT. It codes for CSVVSVGELFF.

The rearrangement uses TRBV6-6 and TRBJ2-1; D tentatively fits TRBD1 or TRBD2 (7 bases each). Per germline, CDR1 MNHNY and CDR2 SVGAGI (reference sequence). CDR3 length: 15 amino acids. V lost 9 bases and J lost 3, with 18 bases in between. The CDR3 DNA follows: TGTGCCAGTAGGGAGGGGGACAGCTTCTACAATGAGCAGTTCTTC. The encoded protein is CASREGDSFYNEQFF.

This clone was seen only once. This rearrangement joins TRBV28 to TRBJ2-7, with 8 bases lining up with TRBD1. Germline trimming cut 5 bases from V and 3 bases from J; bases unmatched to any gene: 9. Germline-derived CDR1 and CDR2 are MDHEN and SYDVKM. CDR3 size: 15 residues. In nucleotides, the CDR3 is TGTGCCAGCAGTACCCCCGGGACAGGATTCTACGAGCAGTACTTC. As protein: CASSTPGTGFYEQYF.

This chain joins TRBV14 and TRBJ2-5; TRBD2 aligns across 14 bases. The CDR3 contains 18 residues. Germline CDR1 and CDR2: SGHDN and FVKESK. The V gene end was trimmed by 1 base and the J gene end by 5 bases; junction bases not matched to a gene: 9. This CDR3 is CASSQVPGTSGSLETQYF. The CDR3 DNA is TGTGCCAGCAGCCAAGTTCCCGGGACTAGCGGGAGCTTGGAGACCCAGTACTTC.

The chain recombines TRBV7-2 with TRBJ2-4; D possibly matches TRBD1 or TRBD2 (5 bases each). The CDR3 length is 16 residues. The germline V gene encodes CDR1 SGHTA and CDR2 FQGNSA. Trimming left V 2 bases short and J 0 bases short, with 11 bases between. The chain's CDR3 is CASSLSSGTAKNIQYF. In DNA, the CDR3 is TGTGCCAGCAGCTTAAGCTCCGGGACAGCCAAAAACATTCAGTACTTC.

The rearrangement links TRBV27 to TRBJ1-4; D is unclear. Germline loops: CDR1 MNHEY, CDR2 SMNVEV (reference sequence). CDR3 size: 12 residues. The V gene lost 4 bases and the J gene lost 8 bases, with 8 bases spanning the gap. In DNA form, the CDR3 reads TGTGCCAGCAGTTCGACGAGGGAAAAACTGTTTTTT. Translating it yields CASSSTREKLFF.

The V call is TRBV2, the J call TRBJ2-5; 14 bases line up with TRBD2. This CDR3 region has 17 residues. Germline trimming cut 5 bases from V and 2 bases from J; bases unmatched to any gene: 7. Per germline, CDR1 SNHLY and CDR2 FYNNEI. The chain's CDR3 is CASSPGLAGVDQETQYF. As DNA, the CDR3 is TGTGCCAGCAGTCCGGGACTAGCGGGAGTCGATCAAGAGACCCAGTACTTC.

This chain connects TRBV10-3 to TRBJ2-7, with D perhaps TRBD1 (5 bases). Germline V gene sequence: CDR1 ENHRY, CDR2 SYGVKD. The V end lost 3 bases, the J end lost 4 bases, and 10 bases lay between the germline ends. This CDR3 has 13 residues. The CDR3 loop reads CAISDNQGYEQYF. As DNA, the CDR3 is TGTGCCATCAGTGATAATCAGGGTTACGAGCAGTACTTC.

The chain has TRBV30 and TRBJ2-1, with D possibly called TRBD1 or TRBD2 (5 bases each). Trimming took off 2 bases at V and 7 bases at J, with 9 bases between the two ends. The CDR3 is 12 amino acids. CDR1 GTSNPN and CDR2 SVGIG come from the germline V gene (reference sequence). Here the CDR3 reads CAWSFGGNEQFF. CDR3 in DNA: TGTGCCTGGAGTTTTGGGGGAAATGAGCAGTTCTTC.

The chain recombines TRBV4-1 with TRBJ1-4; no definite D call. Germline loops: CDR1 MGHRA, CDR2 YSYEKL. V gave up 1 base and J gave up 0 bases, with 6 bases separating them. The CDR3 loop spans 15 amino acids. This chain's CDR3 is CASSQARPTNEKLFF. For the CDR3, the DNA is TGCGCCAGCAGCCAAGCTCGCCCAACTAATGAAAAACTGTTTTTT.

Of note for this clone: Other DNA sequences in the same sample also yield this CDR3. The V gene is TRBV29-1, the J gene TRBJ2-5; TRBD1 matches 8 bases. Germline CDR1 and CDR2: SQVTM and ANQGSEA. The CDR3 covers 12 residues. V was clipped by 7 bases and J by 5 bases; unmatched bases: 6. CDR3 sequence (DNA): TGCAGCGCACGGACAGGGTCGGAGACCCAGTACTTC. It specifies CSARTGSETQYF.

The chain links TRBV10-3 to TRBJ1-1; tentatively, D is TRBD1 (6 bases). CDR1 is ENHRY and CDR2 is SYGVKD in the germline V gene. Trimming stripped 10 bases from V and 0 bases from J, with 24 bases between. This CDR3 has 17 amino acids. CDR3 residues: CATNSQGPDPMNTEAFF. CDR3 coding DNA: TGTGCCACCAACTCCCAGGGGCCCGACCCAATGAACACTGAAGCTTTCTTT.